One TCR beta chain is described in this entry. This sample is part of a study of blood T cell repertoires in COVID-19. The length of the CDR3 is 18 residues. The ends lost 0 bases at V and 8 bases at J; junction bases unmatched: 14. Looked up from germline, CDR1 is SGHNT and CDR2 is YYREEE (reference sequence). Assay used: immunoSEQ multiplex PCR; TCRdb lists only in-frame clones, some missing. The sample records 150,000 to 170,000 clones, approximately 85% being singletons. V usage is TRBV5-4 and J usage is TRBJ1-4; 9 positions agree with TRBD1. The sample consisted of peripheral blood. This clonotype originated in a man aged 55 to 70 with COVID-19, enrolled during active disease. CDR3 amino acids: CASSLAGMTGTGREKLFF. Here the CDR3 DNA reads TGTGCCAGCAGCTTGGCTGGGATGACCGGGACAGGGAGGGAAAAACTGTTTTTT.